This TCR beta chain comes out of a study of cytomegalovirus exposure and HLA in healthy donors. PCR amplification relied on 60 Vbeta primers (plus 13 Jbeta primers). Assay used: immunoSEQ multiplex PCR; TCRdb lists only in-frame clones, some missing. Of some 89,000 clones in the sample, roughly 80% were seen once. What was sequenced was PBMCs. This clonotype was obtained from a woman younger than 45 in good health and CMV-seronegative.

The DNA for the CDR3 is TGCGCCAGCAGCTTGGAAGCAGGGGGCCTCTATGGCTACACCTTC. This encodes CASSLEAGGLYGYTF. This sequence joins TRBV5-1 and TRBJ1-2, with 8 bases that match TRBD1. The germline gives CDR1 SGHRS, CDR2 YFSETQ. Trimming took 0 bases from V and 4 from J; bases not matched to a gene: 5. CDR3 size: 15 residues.